Following are 30 T cell receptor beta chains from one sample sequenced in a study of human T cells and chemical hapten exposure. Via MiXCR, TCRdb re-called the RACE reads, giving one row per CDR3 protein. The table lists roughly 100,000 distinct CDR3 sequences, about 11% of them singletons, with roughly 3.2% in the top ten. Time point: patch test 1, 2 weeks after DPC sensitization. Indicated treatment: therapeutic diphenylcyclopropenone sensitization with weekly scalp DPC. Specimen: whole blood, collected in connection with sensitization to the hapten diphenylcyclopropenone (DPC). Receptors were obtained from a woman in her thirties or forties with alopecia areata. Some clones in this sample may be carry-over from other donors' samples.

In this sample, this clonotype turned up many times. The chain links TRBV7-2 to TRBJ1-4, with D uncertain. The germline CDR1 and CDR2 sequences are SGHTA and FQGNSA. V was shortened by 5 bases and J by 2 bases, with 12 bases between the two germline ends. CDR3 length: 15 amino acids. CDR3 sequence: CASSISPATNEKLFF. In DNA form, the CDR3 reads TGTGCCAGCAGCATCTCTCCGGCTACTAATGAAAAACTGTTTTTT.

The gene calls are TRBV12-3 or TRBV12-4 and TRBJ1-5; no reliable D call. This CDR3 has 13 residues. Trimming took 8 bases from V and 1 from J, leaving 9 bases between them. The CDR3 region has the DNA TGTGCCAGCCGTGGTAGGAGCAATCAGCCCCAGCATTTT. Translated, it gives CASRGRSNQPQHF.

This clonotype came up many times. The CDR3 reads CATSDSRGSSKGYTF. In nucleotides, the CDR3 is TGTGCCACCAGTGATTCACGGGGCAGCTCTAAAGGCTACACCTTC. The V call is TRBV24-1, the J call TRBJ1-2, with D possibly matching TRBD1 (5 bases). Trimming took off 2 bases at V and 8 bases at J, with 17 bases between the two ends. Germline V gives CDR1 KGHDR, CDR2 SFDVKD. CDR3 length: 15 amino acids.

The chain couples TRBV7-3 to TRBJ2-7; D may be TRBD1 (6 bases). The CDR3 runs 13 residues. The V end lost 0 bases, the J end lost 3 bases, and 6 bases lay between the germline ends. CDR1 SGHTA and CDR2 FQGTGA come from the germline V gene. CDR3 amino acids: CASSLTGGYEQYF. CDR3 bases: TGTGCCAGCAGCTTAACAGGGGGCTACGAGCAGTACTTC.

This clonotype came up a few times. The genes are TRBV4-3 and TRBJ2-1; 7 bases agree with TRBD2. Per the germline V gene, CDR1 is LGHNA and CDR2 is YSLEER. Trimming removed 1 base from V and 4 bases from J; junction bases left unmatched: 7. The CDR3 contains 16 residues. CDR3 residues: CASSQGVAGEYNEQFF. The DNA for the CDR3 is TGCGCCAGCAGCCAAGGTGTTGCGGGAGAATACAATGAGCAGTTCTTC.

The chain recombines TRBV6-5 with TRBJ2-7, with TRBD1 matching 12 bases. Germline V gene data show CDR1 as MNHEY and CDR2 as SVGAGI. V was pared by 2 bases and J by 2 bases, with 4 bases of the junction left unmatched. The CDR3 spans 16 residues. The CDR3 sequence: CASSYRDRGQAYEQYF. The CDR3 DNA sequence: TGTGCCAGCAGTTACCGGGACAGGGGGCAGGCCTACGAGCAGTACTTC.

The chain uses TRBV10-2 and TRBJ1-5, with 7 positions matching TRBD1. Germline lookup yields CDR1 WSHSY and CDR2 SAAADI. The length of the CDR3 is 15 residues. Losses at the gene ends were 6 bases for V and 0 bases for J; bases not matched to a gene: 5. CDR3 region: CASSPQGPSNQPQHF. CDR3 DNA sequence: TGCGCCAGCAGCCCACAGGGGCCTAGCAATCAGCCCCAGCATTTT.

This clonotype was seen at least ten times. The chain is built from TRBV7-2 and TRBJ2-6, with 10 bases lining up with TRBD1. This CDR3 has 19 residues. In germline, CDR1 is SGHTA, CDR2 FQGNSA. The trim removed 0 bases at V and 1 base at J, leaving 6 bases unmatched. For the CDR3, the DNA is TGTGCCAGCAGCTTAGCTCAGACAGGGGGCGGATCTGGGGCCAACGTCCTGACTTTC. This codes for CASSLAQTGGGSGANVLTF.

The chain links TRBV20-1 to TRBJ2-3, with no clear D. Looked up from germline, CDR1 is DFQATT and CDR2 is SNEGSKA (reference sequence). The V end lost 1 base, the J end lost 0 bases, and 8 bases lay between the germline ends. The CDR3 loop spans 14 amino acids. Here the CDR3 DNA reads TGCAGTGCTAGAGTTCCGACTAGCACAGATACGCAGTATTTT. The encoded protein is CSARVPTSTDTQYF.

This clonotype occurred many times. This chain connects TRBV7-2 to TRBJ1-2; 7 bases align to TRBD1. The CDR3 runs 15 residues. Germline V gene lookup returns CDR1 SGHTA and CDR2 FQGNSA. V shed 1 base and J 2 bases; nucleotides not matched to a gene: 4. CDR3 loop: CASSLDRGQNYGYTF. DNA for the CDR3: TGTGCCAGCAGCTTAGACAGGGGCCAAAACTATGGCTACACCTTC.

This clonotype was seen a few times. The chain has TRBV27 and TRBJ2-1; 8 bases are a match to TRBD1. V lost 3 bases, J lost 8 bases, and 12 bases stayed unmatched. Germline CDR1 and CDR2: MNHEY and SMNVEV (reference sequence). The CDR3 is 16 amino acids. This CDR3 reads CASSFLGQATRDEQFF. CDR3 coding DNA: TGTGCCAGCAGTTTCCTGGGACAGGCCACGAGGGATGAGCAGTTCTTC.

The chain uses TRBV29-1 and TRBJ2-1; D is perhaps TRBD1 or TRBD2 (5 bases each). Trimming pared 0 bases from V and 9 bases from J, leaving 18 bases between. The CDR3 loop spans 15 amino acids. Germline V CDR1 and CDR2: SQVTM, ANQGSEA. The CDR3 region has the DNA TGCAGCGTTGAAGATTGGGGGAACGTCCGGCGTGAGCAGTTCTTC. Encoded protein: CSVEDWGNVRREQFF.

This clonotype was seen repeatedly, ten times or more. The chain is built from TRBV9 and TRBJ1-1, with unresolved D. The V end was cut by 0 bases, the J end by 0 bases, with 6 bases between. The CDR3 consists of 14 residues. CDR1 SGDLS and CDR2 YYNGEE come from the germline V gene. This chain's CDR3 is CASSVVGMNTEAFF. The CDR3 DNA reads TGTGCCAGCAGCGTAGTGGGGATGAACACTGAAGCTTTCTTT.

This clonotype was detected many times. The rearrangement uses TRBV11-2 and TRBJ2-2; D is possibly TRBD1 or TRBD2 (5 bases each). Germline CDR1 SGHAT, CDR2 FQNNGV. Trimming shortened V by 4 bases and J by 2 bases, and 8 bases separated the two germline ends. This CDR3 contains 14 residues. CDR3 loop: CASSWGRNTGELFF. The CDR3 region has the DNA TGTGCCAGCAGCTGGGGACGAAACACCGGGGAGCTGTTTTTT.

This sequence joins TRBV20-1 and TRBJ2-2; 8 bases are a match to TRBD2. The ends lost 5 bases at V and 2 bases at J; junction bases unmatched: 13. Germline values: CDR1 DFQATT, CDR2 SNEGSKA (reference sequence). The CDR3 runs to 17 residues. The CDR3 sequence: CSALTLAGRVNTGELFF. CDR3 sequence (DNA): TGCAGTGCTTTGACTCTAGCCGGGAGGGTTAACACCGGGGAGCTGTTTTTT.

This clonotype was recorded at least ten times. The rearrangement joins TRBV18 to TRBJ2-1; D may be TRBD1 (5 bases). This CDR3 is 12 amino acids long. Germline V CDR1 and CDR2: KGHSH, LQKENI. V lost 6 bases and J 10 bases, leaving 13 bases between the germline ends. DNA for the CDR3: TGTGCCAGCTCCCACAGCTCAGGGGAGCAGTTCTTC. As protein: CASSHSSGEQFF.

This clonotype was recorded many times. The chain links TRBV5-8 to TRBJ1-1, with D tentatively TRBD1 (6 bases). Germline CDR1 SGHTS, CDR2 YDEGEE. This CDR3 is 18 amino acids long. V was cut by 4 bases and J by 1 base, with 23 bases left in between. The CDR3 bases are TGTGCCAGCAGCAAAGGGGGTGGGCAGCCGAGATGGAACACTGAAGCTTTCTTT. This translates into CASSKGGGQPRWNTEAFF.

This clonotype came up a few times. The chain combines TRBV7-2 with TRBJ2-1; the D gene is possibly TRBD2 (6 bases). The germline gives CDR1 SGHTA, CDR2 FQGNSA. The CDR3 spans 15 residues. V dropped 2 bases and J dropped 3 bases, with 11 bases sitting between them. CDR3 sequence reads: CASSLSGGFYNEQFF. CDR3 sequence (DNA): TGTGCCAGCAGCTTAAGTGGGGGGTTCTACAATGAGCAGTTCTTC.

The J gene is TRBJ2-5, the V gene TRBV2; D is unclear. CDR1 is SNHLY and CDR2 is FYNNEI in the germline V gene. The CDR3 consists of 13 residues. V was pared by 3 bases and J by 4 bases, with 9 bases between. The CDR3 is CASSESTRETQYF. CDR3 coding DNA: TGTGCCAGCAGTGAGTCTACGAGAGAGACCCAGTACTTC. The full variable domain, with the rest looked up from reference TRBV2 and TRBJ2-5, is EPEVTQTPSHQVTQMGQEVILRCVPISNHLYFYWYRQILGQKVEFLVSFYNNEISEKSEIFDDQFSVERPDGSNFTLKIRSTKLEDSAMYFCASSESTRETQYFGPGTRLLVL.

Only a few counts were recorded for this clonotype. This chain links TRBV3-1 with TRBJ1-5; the match to TRBD1 covers 7 bases. Germline CDR1 is LGHDT and CDR2 is YNNKEL (reference sequence). The CDR3 consists of 17 residues. J was trimmed by 2 bases and V by 1 base; bases with no gene match: 8. CDR3 sequence: CASSQGQTGTGNQPQHF. The CDR3 DNA reads as TGTGCCAGCAGCCAAGGACAAACCGGGACAGGCAATCAGCCCCAGCATTTT.

The chain couples TRBV5-1 to TRBJ2-3; 7 bases match TRBD2. The J segment lost 1 base and the V segment lost 1 base, leaving 3 bases of the junction unmatched. Looked up from germline, CDR1 is SGHRS and CDR2 is YFSETQ. There are 15 residues in the CDR3. CDR3 coding DNA: TGCGCCAGCAGCTTGAGCCTAGCGGGCACAGATACGCAGTATTTT. Translation gives CASSLSLAGTDTQYF.

This clonotype has more than one count but fewer than ten. This chain joins TRBV5-1 and TRBJ2-3; a possible D gene is TRBD1 (5 bases). CDR1 is SGHRS and CDR2 is YFSETQ in the germline V gene. The CDR3 is 17 amino acids. V lost 0 bases to trimming and J lost 2 bases, with 16 bases between them. In DNA form, the CDR3 reads TGCGCCAGCAGCTTGGGCGGACAAGGCGTCGTCACAGATACGCAGTATTTT. Translated: CASSLGGQGVVTDTQYF. The full variable domain, its missing parts supplied by reference TRBV5-1 and TRBJ2-3, is KAGVTQTPRYLIKTRGQQVTLSCSPISGHRSVSWYQQTPGQGLQFLFEYFSETQRNKGNFPGRFSGRQFSNSRSEMNVSTLELGDSALYLCASSLGGQGVVTDTQYFGPGTRLTVL.

This clonotype was counted only a few times. The chain recombines TRBV15 with TRBJ1-1; D is possibly TRBD1 (6 bases). The CDR3 has 11 residues. CDR1 is LNHNV and CDR2 is YYDKDF in the germline V gene (reference sequence). The V end lost 8 bases, the J end lost 4 bases, and 8 bases lay between the germline ends. The CDR3 protein is CATQDSTEAFF. As DNA, the CDR3 is TGTGCCACCCAGGACAGCACTGAAGCTTTCTTT.

V and J are TRBV4-1 and TRBJ2-7; a weak D match, TRBD1 (5 bases). Trimming stripped 0 bases from V and 6 bases from J, with 9 bases between. Germline lookup yields CDR1 MGHRA and CDR2 YSYEKL. The CDR3 has 13 amino acids. The chain's CDR3 is CASSQDQGAEQYF. CDR3 bases: TGCGCCAGCAGCCAAGATCAAGGGGCCGAGCAGTACTTC.

This clonotype was seen more than once but under ten times. Here the CDR3 DNA reads TGTGCCAGCAGCCAAGGACAGGGCGCTCAAGAGACCCAGTACTTC. Its translation is CASSQGQGAQETQYF. This rearrangement joins TRBV7-2 to TRBJ2-5, with 8 positions matching TRBD1. This CDR3 has 15 residues. The V segment lost 5 bases and the J segment 2 bases; nucleotides outside the gene matches: 7. Germline V gene lookup returns CDR1 SGHTA and CDR2 FQGNSA.

This chain's CDR3 is CASSYSSSYEQYF. The CDR3, as DNA: TGTGCCAGCAGTTACTCGAGCAGCTACGAGCAGTACTTC. The chain employs TRBV6-6 and TRBJ2-7; no firm D call. This CDR3 contains 13 residues. The germline V gene has CDR1 MNHNY and CDR2 SVGAGI (reference sequence). V lost 0 bases to trimming and J lost 3 bases, with 6 bases between them.

The chain recombines TRBV3-1 with TRBJ1-1; 8 nucleotides align to TRBD1. The CDR3 has 16 amino acids. The ends lost 1 base at V and 6 bases at J; junction bases unmatched: 10. Germline V gene sequence: CDR1 LGHDT, CDR2 YNNKEL (reference sequence). The CDR3 nucleotides are TGTGCCAGCAGCCAAGTCCCAGGCAGGGGGCTCTCTGAAGCTTTCTTT. Encoded protein: CASSQVPGRGLSEAFF.

Concerning this clonotype itself: This clone may be a read error of a much larger clone one base away. The rearrangement uses TRBV7-9 and TRBJ1-5; D is ambiguous. CDR1 and CDR2 (germline): SEHNR, FQNEAQ (reference sequence). This CDR3 comprises 12 residues. The DNA for the CDR3 is TGTGCCAGCAGCTTCGGAAATCGGCCCCAGCATTTT. This translates into CASSFGNRPQHF.

The chain couples TRBV7-6 to TRBJ1-3; D remains ambiguous. The germline V and J ends were trimmed by 5 bases and 0 bases, with 17 bases remaining between them. Germline loops: CDR1 SGHVS, CDR2 FNYEAQ. The CDR3 runs to 17 residues. This chain's CDR3 is CASSPLSSRISGNTIYF. The CDR3 region has the DNA TGTGCCAGCAGCCCTCTTTCTAGTCGGATCTCTGGAAACACCATATATTTT. Combining the CDR3 with reference TRBV7-6 and TRBJ1-3 gives the whole variable domain GAGVSQSPRYKVTKRGQDVALRCDPISGHVSLYWYRQALGQGPEFLTYFNYEAQQDKSGLPNDRFSAERPEGSISTLTIQRTEQRDSAMYRCASSPLSSRISGNTIYFGEGSWLTVV.

The DNA for the CDR3 is TGTGCCAGCAGCTCGTTTACAGGATCCTACGAGCAGTACTTC. Protein: CASSSFTGSYEQYF. The chain uses TRBV12-3 or TRBV12-4 and TRBJ2-7; D is perhaps TRBD1 (5 bases). The CDR3 spans 14 residues. The V end was cut by 6 bases, the J end by 1 base, with 13 bases between.